A selection of T cell receptor beta chains follows, all from one sample in a study of early T cells in non-severe SARS-CoV-2 infection. Each CDR3 protein gets one entry after TCRdb re-called the 5' RACE reads with MiXCR. This sample has about 79,000 distinct CDR3 sequences, with about 11% found just once. The sample comprised whole blood. These receptors all stem from an adult who was a healthcare worker with PCR-confirmed SARS-CoV-2 infection or an uninfected control (not recorded which). Each CDR3 is given with its conserved first and last residue. The D gene is left open where the match is weak. Part of the rows lack a size; the others show once, few, many or a class for expanded clones.

d_call j_call clone_size v_call cdr3_aa cdr3_nt
TRBD2 TRBJ2-1 many TRBV20-1 CSASSAGLKDEQFF TGCAGTGCTAGCTCAGCGGGGCTAAAGGATGAGCAGTTCTTC
TRBD1 TRBJ1-1 few TRBV12-3/TRBV12-4 CASSVNRDSGAFF TGTGCCAGCAGTGTGAACCGGGACAGCGGAGCTTTCTTT
- TRBJ1-5 few TRBV5-4 CASSFDRNQPQHF TGTGCCAGCAGCTTTGACAGAAATCAGCCCCAGCATTTT
- TRBJ1-1 many TRBV6-6 CASTRRDWNTEAFF TGTGCCAGCACCAGGCGTGACTGGAACACTGAAGCTTTCTTT
- TRBJ2-1 - TRBV11-2 CASSLFTSRYNEQFF TGTGCCAGCAGCTTATTTACTAGCAGATACAATGAGCAGTTCTTC
- TRBJ2-1 many TRBV5-5 CASSRSGGPNEQFF TGTGCCAGCAGCAGATCGGGGGGCCCCAATGAGCAGTTCTTC
- TRBJ2-1 - TRBV29-1 CSADREVPNEQFF TGCAGCGCTGACAGGGAGGTCCCCAATGAGCAGTTCTTC
- TRBJ1-1 many TRBV11-2 CASSLPAGEGLSEAFF TGTGCCAGCAGCTTACCAGCCGGCGAGGGGTTGAGTGAAGCTTTCTTT
- TRBJ1-1 many TRBV19 CASTTGILTEAFF TGTGCCAGTACCACAGGGATACTCACTGAAGCTTTCTTT
- TRBJ2-5 many TRBV3-1 CASSQDQQETQYF TGTGCCAGCAGCCAAGATCAGCAAGAGACCCAGTACTTC
- TRBJ2-7 few TRBV6-5 CASRVGGLGGSEQYF TGTGCCAGCAGGGTAGGGGGCCTGGGAGGAAGTGAGCAGTACTTC
- TRBJ1-5 many TRBV25-1 CASSGPNQPQHF TGTGCCAGCAGTGGGCCGAACCAGCCCCAGCATTTT
TRBD2 TRBJ2-1 many TRBV12-5 CASGPERPSGGTYNEQFF TGTGCTAGTGGTCCCGAGCGGCCTAGCGGGGGAACCTACAATGAGCAGTTCTTC
TRBD1 TRBJ2-6 many TRBV20-1 CSASTGTGRSGANVLTF TGCAGTGCTAGTACCGGGACAGGACGCTCTGGGGCCAACGTCCTGACTTTC
- TRBJ1-1 - TRBV12-3/TRBV12-4 CASTRGNTEAFF TGTGCCAGCACCAGGGGTAACACTGAAGCTTTCTTT
- TRBJ1-1 many TRBV2 CASSEGLGLNTEAFF TGTGCCAGCAGTGAAGGTCTGGGCCTGAACACTGAAGCTTTCTTT
- TRBJ2-1 many TRBV6-5 CASSYRDTRGDEQFF TGTGCCAGCAGTTACCGGGACACCCGGGGCGATGAGCAGTTCTTC
- TRBJ2-7 many TRBV20-1 CSARGRAAYEQYF TGCAGTGCTAGGGGCAGGGCAGCCTACGAGCAGTACTTC
- TRBJ2-7 - TRBV4-1 CASSQGSLRRGYEQYF TGCGCCAGCAGCCAAGGGAGCCTCCGGAGGGGATACGAGCAGTACTTC
- TRBJ1-2 - TRBV29-1 CSVEGGAWGYTF TGCAGCGTTGAGGGCGGCGCTTGGGGCTACACCTTC
TRBD2 TRBJ2-7 few TRBV20-1 CSARAGGSGAYEQYF TGCAGTGCTAGAGCGGGTGGTAGCGGGGCCTACGAGCAGTACTTC
- TRBJ2-7 - TRBV4-1 CASSQGPAGAGYEQYF TGCGCCAGCAGCCAAGGCCCCGCGGGGGCGGGCTACGAGCAGTACTTC
- TRBJ1-6 - TRBV11-2 CASTQGAEYSPLHF TGTGCCAGCACCCAAGGGGCAGAATATTCACCCCTCCACTTT
- TRBJ2-5 many TRBV18 CASSPIGGGHQETQYF TGTGCCAGCTCACCAATTGGAGGGGGCCACCAAGAGACCCAGTACTTC
TRBD1 TRBJ2-3 few TRBV6-5 CASSMGQKSNTDTQYF TGTGCCAGCAGTATGGGACAGAAATCGAACACAGATACGCAGTATTTT
- TRBJ2-7 many TRBV4-3 CASSQDRQGRIEQYF TGCGCCAGCAGCCAAGATCGTCAGGGTCGGATCGAGCAGTACTTC
TRBD1 TRBJ1-2 - TRBV12-3/TRBV12-4 CASTSRQGHYTF TGTGCCAGCACTAGCCGACAGGGGCACTACACCTTC
- TRBJ2-5 many TRBV11-2 CASSFTTQETQYF TGTGCCAGCAGCTTTACGACACAAGAGACCCAGTACTTC
TRBD2 TRBJ2-1 - TRBV19 CASRLSGGVNEQFF TGTGCCAGTAGGCTTAGCGGGGGGGTCAATGAGCAGTTCTTC
TRBD1 TRBJ1-1 - TRBV6-5 CASSSQGGSTEAFF TGTGCCAGCAGTTCACAGGGGGGTTCCACTGAAGCTTTCTTT
- TRBJ1-2 few TRBV19 CASSIPGQGQFYGYTF TGTGCCAGTAGTATCCCGGGACAAGGGCAATTCTATGGCTACACCTTC
- TRBJ1-1 - TRBV7-9 CASSRSQHTEAFF TGTGCCAGCAGCCGGTCCCAGCACACTGAAGCTTTCTTT
TRBD2 TRBJ2-5 many TRBV20-1 CSAPGLGAETQYF TGCAGTGCTCCTGGACTAGGAGCAGAGACCCAGTACTTC
- TRBJ1-4 few TRBV5-1 CASSAAGEKLFF TGCGCCAGCAGCGCGGCGGGTGAAAAACTGTTTTTT
TRBD1 TRBJ1-5 many TRBV7-8 CASSATGAAEQPQHF TGTGCCAGCAGCGCGACAGGGGCGGCTGAACAGCCCCAGCATTTT
- TRBJ2-2 few TRBV5-5 CASSPGSNTGELFF TGTGCCAGCAGCCCAGGCTCGAACACCGGGGAGCTGTTTTTT
- TRBJ2-7 few TRBV12-3/TRBV12-4 CASSLVLRGAEQYF TGTGCCAGCAGTTTAGTACTTCGGGGGGCGGAGCAGTACTTC
- TRBJ1-5 many TRBV7-2 CASSSANQPQHF TGTGCCAGCAGCTCCGCTAATCAGCCCCAGCATTTT
TRBD2 TRBJ2-1 many TRBV11-2 CASSLVAGGSNEQFF TGTGCCAGCAGTCTAGTTGCGGGGGGTTCCAATGAGCAGTTCTTC
TRBD2 TRBJ2-5 - TRBV20-1 CSARDLTSGGPDRIYQETQYF TGCAGTGCTAGAGATTTGACTAGCGGGGGGCCCGACCGCATTTACCAAGAGACCCAGTACTTC
TRBD1 TRBJ2-5 few TRBV7-8 CASSWGRGPGQGAKTQYF TGTGCCAGCAGCTGGGGACGGGGACCGGGACAGGGAGCTAAGACCCAGTACTTC
- TRBJ1-3 many TRBV4-3 CASSQLPDGNTIYF TGCGCCAGCAGCCAACTACCGGATGGAAACACCATATATTTT
- TRBJ2-2 - TRBV12-3/TRBV12-4 CALGRPNTGELFF TGTGCCCTAGGGCGTCCGAACACCGGGGAGCTGTTTTTT
- TRBJ1-1 many TRBV13 CASSLGTGGEAFF TGTGCCAGCAGCTTAGGGACAGGAGGTGAAGCTTTCTTT
TRBD1 TRBJ2-7 - TRBV7-9 CASSLGQDTYEQYF TGTGCCAGCAGCCTCGGACAGGATACCTACGAGCAGTACTTC
- TRBJ2-3 many TRBV7-9 CASSSPGDF TGTGCCAGCAGCTCCCCTGGAGATTTT
- TRBJ2-7 - TRBV6-5 CASRKLDRYEQYF TGTGCCAGCAGAAAACTGGACAGATACGAGCAGTACTTC
TRBD1 TRBJ2-3 - TRBV4-1 CASSQTPGQGGDTQYF TGCGCCAGCAGCCAGACGCCGGGACAGGGAGGAGATACGCAGTATTTT
- TRBJ1-2 many TRBV12-3/TRBV12-4 CASSFPGSGAYGYTF TGTGCCAGCAGTTTCCCCGGATCAGGGGCCTATGGCTACACCTTC
TRBD1 TRBJ1-3 - TRBV20-1 CSARGATGARNTIYF TGCAGTGCTAGGGGGGCGACAGGGGCCAGAAACACCATATATTTT
TRBD2 TRBJ2-5 few TRBV20-1 CSARDPSGGWNKETQYF TGCAGTGCTAGAGATCCTAGCGGGGGGTGGAACAAAGAGACCCAGTACTTC
- TRBJ1-2 many TRBV4-3 CASSQDTGTYGYTF TGCGCCAGCAGCCAAGATACAGGAACCTATGGCTACACCTTC
- TRBJ1-2 many TRBV7-6 CASGRGANYGYTF TGTGCCAGCGGACGTGGGGCTAACTATGGCTACACCTTC